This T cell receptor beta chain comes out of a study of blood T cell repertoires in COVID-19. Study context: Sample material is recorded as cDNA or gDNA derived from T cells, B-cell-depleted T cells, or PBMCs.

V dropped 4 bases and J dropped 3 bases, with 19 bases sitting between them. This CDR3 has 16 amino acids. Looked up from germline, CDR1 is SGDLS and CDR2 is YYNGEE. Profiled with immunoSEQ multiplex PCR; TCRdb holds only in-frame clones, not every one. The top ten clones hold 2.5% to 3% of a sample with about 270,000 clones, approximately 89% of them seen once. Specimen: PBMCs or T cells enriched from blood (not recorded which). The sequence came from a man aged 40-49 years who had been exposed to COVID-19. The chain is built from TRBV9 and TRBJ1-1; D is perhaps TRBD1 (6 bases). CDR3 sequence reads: CASSPPPDRFYTEAFF. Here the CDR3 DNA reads TGTGCCAGCAGCCCCCCCCCGGACAGATTTTACACTGAAGCTTTCTTT.